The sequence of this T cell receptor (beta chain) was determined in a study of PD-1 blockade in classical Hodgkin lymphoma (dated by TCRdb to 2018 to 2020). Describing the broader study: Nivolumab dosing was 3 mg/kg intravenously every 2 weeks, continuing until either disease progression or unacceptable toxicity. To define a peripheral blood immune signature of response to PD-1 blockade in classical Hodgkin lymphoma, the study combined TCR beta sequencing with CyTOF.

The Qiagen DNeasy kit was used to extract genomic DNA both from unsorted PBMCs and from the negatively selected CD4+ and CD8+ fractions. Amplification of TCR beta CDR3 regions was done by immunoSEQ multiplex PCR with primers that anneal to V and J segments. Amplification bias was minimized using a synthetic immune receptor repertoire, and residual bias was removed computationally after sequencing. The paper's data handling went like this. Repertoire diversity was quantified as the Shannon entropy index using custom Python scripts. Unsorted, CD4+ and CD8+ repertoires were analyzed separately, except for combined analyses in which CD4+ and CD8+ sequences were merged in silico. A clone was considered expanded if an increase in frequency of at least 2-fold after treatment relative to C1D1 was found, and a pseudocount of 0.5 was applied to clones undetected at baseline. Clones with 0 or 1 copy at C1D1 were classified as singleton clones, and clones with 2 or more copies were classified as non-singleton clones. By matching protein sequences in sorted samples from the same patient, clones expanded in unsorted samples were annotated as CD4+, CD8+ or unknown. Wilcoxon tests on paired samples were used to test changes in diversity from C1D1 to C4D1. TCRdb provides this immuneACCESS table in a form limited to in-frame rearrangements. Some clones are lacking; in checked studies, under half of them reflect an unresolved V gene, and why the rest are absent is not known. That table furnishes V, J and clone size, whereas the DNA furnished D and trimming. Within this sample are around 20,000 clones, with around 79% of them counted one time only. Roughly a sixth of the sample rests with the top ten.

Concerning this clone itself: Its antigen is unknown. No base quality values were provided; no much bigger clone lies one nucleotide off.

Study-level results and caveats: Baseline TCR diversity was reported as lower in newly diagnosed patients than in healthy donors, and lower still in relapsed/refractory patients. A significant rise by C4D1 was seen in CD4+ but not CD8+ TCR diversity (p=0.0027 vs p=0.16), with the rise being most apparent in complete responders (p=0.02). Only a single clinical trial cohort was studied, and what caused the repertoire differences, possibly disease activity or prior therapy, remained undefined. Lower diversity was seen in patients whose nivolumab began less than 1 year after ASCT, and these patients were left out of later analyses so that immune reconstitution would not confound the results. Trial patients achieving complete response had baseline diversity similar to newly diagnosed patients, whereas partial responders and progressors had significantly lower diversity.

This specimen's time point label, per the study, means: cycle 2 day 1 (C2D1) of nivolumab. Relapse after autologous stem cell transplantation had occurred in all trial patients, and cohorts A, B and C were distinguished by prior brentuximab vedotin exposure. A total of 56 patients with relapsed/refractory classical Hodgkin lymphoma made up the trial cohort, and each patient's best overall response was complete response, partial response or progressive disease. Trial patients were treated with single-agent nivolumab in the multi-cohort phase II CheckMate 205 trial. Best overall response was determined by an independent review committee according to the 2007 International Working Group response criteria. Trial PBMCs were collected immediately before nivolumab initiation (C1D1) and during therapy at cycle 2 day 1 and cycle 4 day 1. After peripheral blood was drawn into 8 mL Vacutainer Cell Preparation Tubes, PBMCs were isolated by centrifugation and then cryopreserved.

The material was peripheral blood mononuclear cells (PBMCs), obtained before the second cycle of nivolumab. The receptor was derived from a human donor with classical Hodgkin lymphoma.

The nucleotide sequence reads as follows: TGTGCCTGGTTAACAGGGCCTCTCGCTGAAGCTTTCTTT. Its amino acids are CAWLTGPLAEAFF. The rearranged chain carries TRBV30 and TRBJ1-1, and TRBD1 may be the D gene, going by 6 matching bases. The CDR3 contains 13 residues, cysteine and phenylalanine counted. Of the read, only the CDR3 DNA is kept; its 39 bases are in frame from base 1. The CDR1 and CDR2 encoded by the germline V gene (reference sequence) are GTSNPN and SVGIG. The V end loses 5 bases and the J end loses 6 bases, and a stretch of 16 bases separates them.